This entry concerns a single TCR beta chain. This clonotype was seen a handful of times. Its specific antigen is unknown. There are no base qualities to consult, and no much larger clone falls within one base. Library method: 5' RACE. The run used an Illumina HiSeq 2500. A second PCR of about 6 to 11 cycles was performed with a sample-barcoded 5' primer and a J-beta primer mix. A unique molecular identifier was introduced onto each TCR beta cDNA molecule by a template-switch 5' adaptor carrying 12 random nucleotides. Each sample yielded at least 2.5 million CDR3-containing paired-end reads. First-strand cDNA synthesis was performed from all RNA using the Mint cDNA synthesis kit, with priming by a TRBC-specific oligonucleotide. Following uracil-DNA glycosylase treatment, all cDNA underwent a first 18-cycle PCR with the universal primers M1SS and BC2_uni_R. The study's processing was this. For normalization, 1 million high-quality reads were randomly selected from each sample, with every read carrying a distinct molecular identifier. Instead of being binned into consensus sequences, reads that shared molecular identifiers were thrown out. CDR3 identification, clonotype clustering and error correction used MiTCR with a Q25 quality threshold and the strictest error-elimination algorithm. Lower-bound total TCR beta diversity was estimated with a nonparametric unseen species model using Euler transformation. TCRdb itself trimmed the public reads at Q25 with fastp, ran MiXCR and retained productive beta chains. Entries are consolidated by CDR3 protein sequence, retaining the most common genes and DNA. V and J calls and clone size were set by TCRdb, not the authors. Here the sample has 1.5 million or so distinct CDR3 sequences; less than 45% occur a single time. Jointly, the top ten make up roughly 3.7% of the sample.

The 39 donors, aged about 6 to 95 years, were systemically healthy Caucasian individuals from Russia. Each donor gave roughly 11 milliliters of peripheral blood, drawn into EDTA-treated Vacutainer tubes. Ficoll-Paque density-gradient centrifugation was used to isolate PBMCs, with at least 6.5 million per sample. Trizol reagent was used to extract total RNA from the PBMCs, yielding at least 6 micrograms per sample. Naive CD45RAhigh/CD27high T cell percentages were measured by flow cytometry on a PBMC aliquot from every donor. The sample comes from a study of blood T cells in healthy people across ages (dated by TCRdb to between 2015 and 2017). In terms of the full investigation: In model experiments, roughly one uniquely barcoded TCR beta cDNA molecule per two T cells was captured by template switching. The study analyzed two additional independent replicas of 1 million unique cDNA reads from the same blood draw for two donors, one aged 18 to 30 and one aged 80 or older. To track age-related changes in TCR beta repertoire diversity, the study relied on deep sequencing normalized with unique cDNA molecular identifiers. Four age groups were formed from the donors: young (average 16 years), middle-aged (approximately 42), aged (about 68) and long-lived (approximately 78). Donors of different ages were randomly distributed across sequencing lanes to avoid experimental bias. Overall study outcomes, separate from this receptor: As age increased, observed TCR beta diversity per million T cells dropped in a roughly linear way, and a significant reduction was already evident by age 40. There was a strong correlation between observed TCR beta diversity and the percentage of naive T cells measured by flow cytometry. The CMV infection status of donors was not known, potentially confounding age-related changes in expanded clonotypes. Conclusive comparison of naive and antigen-experienced compartments was prevented by the profiling of bulk unsorted PBMCs. Compared with the aged group, the long-lived group had more naive CD4+ T cells, fewer expanded clones and increased TCR diversity, a pattern suggesting age selection. Estimates of total diversity based on one million sequenced T cells were regarded as lower bounds and as underestimates.

The germline V gene specifies SGHTA as CDR1 and FQGNSA as CDR2. Trimming takes 5 bases from V and 4 bases from J, and the germline ends sit 9 bases apart. The cysteine opens and the phenylalanine closes a CDR3 of 13 amino acids. Solely the CDR3 DNA is kept, with 39 bases framed from the first base. Specimen: blood. The sequence links TRBV7-2 to TRBJ2-1, with no D gene named confidently. This TCR derives from a woman aged 18-30 years in good health. DNA sequence: TGTGCCAGCAGCGTGTTAGAATACAATGAGCAGTTCTTC. Translated, this gives CASSVLEYNEQFF.